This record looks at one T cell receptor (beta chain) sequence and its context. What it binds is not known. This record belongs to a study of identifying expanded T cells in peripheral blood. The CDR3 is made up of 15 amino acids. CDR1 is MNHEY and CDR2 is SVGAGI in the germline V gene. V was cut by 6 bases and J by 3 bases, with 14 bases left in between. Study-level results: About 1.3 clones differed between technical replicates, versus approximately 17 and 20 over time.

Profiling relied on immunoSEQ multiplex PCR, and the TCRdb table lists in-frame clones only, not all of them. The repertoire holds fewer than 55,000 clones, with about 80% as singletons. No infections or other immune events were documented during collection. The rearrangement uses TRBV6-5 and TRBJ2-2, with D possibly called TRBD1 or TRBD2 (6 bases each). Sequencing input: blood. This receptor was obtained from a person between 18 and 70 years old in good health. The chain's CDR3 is CASRAPGADTGELFF. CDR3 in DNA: TGTGCCAGCAGGGCCCCGGGGGCAGACACCGGGGAGCTGTTTTTT.